The T cell receptor (beta chain) under discussion was sequenced for a study of OX40 agonist ivuxolimab in advanced cancers. The study, taken as a whole, reports: CD4+ T cells averaged fewer expanded clones than CD8+ T cells.

TCRdb keeps only in-frame clones here, not all; method: immunoSEQ multiplex PCR. The repertoire holds 90,000 to 95,000 clones, with around 80% as singletons. In regard to this clone: Its antigen is unidentified.

This CDR3 region has 12 residues. Germline-derived CDR1 and CDR2 are SEHNR and FQNEAQ (reference sequence). Trimming stripped 6 bases from V and 0 bases from J, with 4 bases between. The receptor comes from an adult with an advanced solid tumor such as melanoma, head and neck, liver or kidney cancer. The V and J genes are TRBV7-9 and TRBJ2-3; no reliable D call. This specimen consisted of CD4+ or CD8+ T cells sorted from blood, obtained in a trial of the OX40 agonist ivuxolimab. The CDR3 spells CASRRSTDTQYF. CDR3 bases: TGTGCCAGCAGACGGAGCACAGATACGCAGTATTTT.